The 26 T cell receptor beta chains below come from one sample, sequenced in a study of blood T cell repertoires in COVID-19. This table comes from immunoSEQ multiplex PCR, and its TCRdb copy is limited to in-frame clones, with some not included. The table lists 65,000 to 80,000 clones, just over 85% of them singletons. Sequenced material: peripheral blood. The receptor set was obtained from a man aged 25-40 years with acute or convalescent COVID-19.

V usage is TRBV9 and J usage is TRBJ1-6; 9 positions agree with TRBD1. Per the germline V gene, CDR1 is SGDLS and CDR2 is YYNGEE. There are 14 residues in the CDR3. V was clipped by 4 bases and J by 11 bases; unmatched bases: 7. In nucleotides, the CDR3 is TGTGCCAGCAGCCTGGGACAGGGACGACCACCCCTCCACTTT. It yields the protein CASSLGQGRPPLHF.

DNA for the CDR3: TGTGCCAGCAGTTCGCCGGGGGGACCGAACACTGAAGCTTTCTTT. Translated: CASSSPGGPNTEAFF. The gene calls are TRBV27 and TRBJ1-1, with a tentative D call TRBD1 (5 bases). The ends were cut back, 4 bases at V and 1 base at J, with 13 bases in the middle. The CDR3 contains 15 residues. Per germline, CDR1 MNHEY and CDR2 SMNVEV (reference sequence).

The rearrangement links TRBV30 to TRBJ2-6; D call uncertain. Germline assignment: CDR1 GTSNPN and CDR2 SVGIG (reference sequence). The CDR3 extends over 14 amino acids. Trimming took off 7 bases at V and 4 bases at J, with 14 bases between the two ends. The chain's CDR3 is CASLILSGANVLTF. The CDR3 DNA is TGTGCCTCCCTTATATTGTCCGGGGCCAACGTCCTGACTTTC.

The J gene is TRBJ1-2, the V gene TRBV30, with 7 bases aligning to TRBD1. The CDR3 extends over 15 amino acids. The trim removed 1 base at V and 7 bases at J, leaving 12 bases unmatched. Germline lookup yields CDR1 GTSNPN and CDR2 SVGIG (reference sequence). Written as DNA, the CDR3 is TGTGCCTGGAGTGCTTACGGACAGGAGAATGGTGGCTACACCTTC. This codes for CAWSAYGQENGGYTF.

The chain couples TRBV7-4 to TRBJ1-2; 11 nucleotides align to TRBD1. The J segment lost 4 bases and the V segment lost 6 bases, leaving 16 bases of the junction unmatched. The CDR3 contains 18 residues. CDR1 and CDR2 from the germline V gene are SGHVT and SQSDAQ. The CDR3 DNA reads as TGTGCCAGCAGAGCTCCCGGGACAGGGGGGTATCCCCTCTATGGCTACACCTTC. Amino acid sequence: CASRAPGTGGYPLYGYTF.

This chain uses TRBV7-6 with TRBJ1-2; 7 positions match TRBD1. The CDR3 is 18 amino acids. Looked up from germline, CDR1 is SGHVS and CDR2 is FNYEAQ. V lost 4 bases to trimming and J lost 4 bases; unmatched junction nucleotides: 18. Written as DNA, the CDR3 is TGTGCCAGCAGCTCGGGCCCAGATGGGACAGCCGCTGTCTATGGCTACACCTTC. Amino acids: CASSSGPDGTAAVYGYTF.

This clone came up once. V gene TRBV11-2 combines with J gene TRBJ2-1, with TRBD2 identical over 8 bases. Germline loops: CDR1 SGHAT, CDR2 FQNNGV. The CDR3 covers 15 residues. The V segment lost 1 base and the J segment 4 bases; nucleotides outside the gene matches: 3. The CDR3 DNA reads TGTGCCAGCAGCTTAGTACTAGCGGAGTACAATGAGCAGTTCTTC. This encodes CASSLVLAEYNEQFF.

V is TRBV5-6 and J is TRBJ2-2, with D possibly TRBD2 on 5 matching bases. CDR1 SGHDT and CDR2 YYEEEE come from the germline V gene. The V and J ends lost 4 bases and 3 bases respectively, with 13 bases between them. CDR3 size: 15 residues. DNA for the CDR3: TGTGCCAGCAGCAGGGAGCCTTGGGACACCGGGGAGCTGTTTTTT. Translating gives CASSREPWDTGELFF.

V is TRBV5-4 and J is TRBJ1-3, with a weak D call TRBD2 (5 bases). Matching the DNA end better, TRBJ2-2 makes the J call doubtful. The CDR3 covers 16 residues. CDR1 is SGHNT, CDR2 YYREEE, per germline (reference sequence). CDR3: CASSLFGVPGTGELFF. As DNA, the CDR3 is TGTGCCAGCAGCTTGTTTGGGGTTCCGGGAACCGGGGAGCTGTTTTTT.

This clone has a handful of counts. The chain joins TRBV11-2 to TRBJ1-2; TRBD1 aligns across 8 bases. The CDR3 is 12 amino acids. V lost 4 bases and J lost 8; bases outside the gene matches: 3. Germline V gene sequence: CDR1 SGHAT, CDR2 FQNNGV. In DNA form, the CDR3 reads TGTGCCAGCAGCTCGACAGGGGCGGGCTACACCTTC. The encoded protein is CASSSTGAGYTF.

The chain joins TRBV9 to TRBJ2-3; TRBD1 matches at 8 bases. Trimming removed 4 bases from V and 1 base from J; junction bases left unmatched: 11. The CDR3 is made up of 17 amino acids. The germline V gene has CDR1 SGDLS and CDR2 YYNGEE. DNA for the CDR3: TGTGCCAGCAGCCTGGGCAGGGGGCAGGAAGGCACAGATACGCAGTATTTT. Protein: CASSLGRGQEGTDTQYF.

The chain employs TRBV6-6 and TRBJ2-7; 13 nucleotides agree with TRBD2. The germline CDR1 and CDR2 sequences are MNHNY and SVGAGI (reference sequence). The CDR3 is 14 amino acids. The DNA of the CDR3 is TGTGCCAGCAGTTACTCTACTAGCGGGGGGGAGATCAGCGTC. It translates to CASSYSTSGGEISV.

The chain has TRBV6-6 and TRBJ1-6; no definite D call. The germline V gene has CDR1 MNHNY and CDR2 SVGAGI (reference sequence). Trimming pared 7 bases from V and 9 bases from J, leaving 19 bases between. The CDR3 contains 15 residues. The CDR3 region is CASTPQVQEGSPLHF. Here the CDR3 DNA reads TGTGCCAGCACTCCGCAGGTACAAGAGGGTTCACCCCTCCACTTT.

This chain links TRBV7-8 with TRBJ1-2; a weak D match, TRBD1 (6 bases). Per the germline V gene, CDR1 is SGHVS and CDR2 is FQNEAQ. V was shortened by 5 bases and J by 8 bases, with 12 bases between the two germline ends. This CDR3 is 12 amino acids long. The CDR3 sequence is CASSQGQGGYTF. The CDR3 bases are TGTGCCAGCAGCCAAGGGCAGGGGGGCTACACCTTC. The full variable domain, completed using reference TRBV7-8 and TRBJ1-2, is GAGVSQSPRYKVAKRGQDVALRCDPISGHVSLFWYQQALGQGPEFLTYFQNEAQLDKSGLPSDRFFAERPEGSVSTLKIQRTQQEDSAVYLCASSQGQGGYTFGSGTRLTVV.

This chain links TRBV30 with TRBJ2-3, with a weak D call TRBD2 (6 bases). Deletions cut 8 bases from V and 2 bases from J, with 17 bases between. The CDR3 has 14 amino acids. CDR1 is GTSNPN and CDR2 is SVGIG in the germline V gene (reference sequence). DNA of the CDR3: TGTGCCGGTGGAGGAGGGCGGGTCACAGATACGCAGTATTTT. This sequence encodes CAGGGGRVTDTQYF.

The chain uses TRBV2 and TRBJ1-1, with a possible D match to TRBD1 (5 bases). This CDR3 spans 13 amino acids. V lost 7 bases, J lost 2 bases, and 11 bases lay in between. Germline values: CDR1 SNHLY, CDR2 FYNNEI. The CDR3 region has the DNA TGTGCCAGCATGACGGACACAAACACTGAAGCTTTCTTT. As protein: CASMTDTNTEAFF.

The chain has TRBV15 and TRBJ2-2; 11 bases are a match to TRBD2. CDR1 and CDR2 (germline): LNHNV, YYDKDF (reference sequence). Trimming took 0 bases from V and 7 from J; bases not matched to a gene: 4. This CDR3 spans 16 amino acids. CDR3 amino acids: CATSREASGGLGELFF. CDR3 sequence (DNA): TGTGCCACCAGCAGAGAGGCTAGCGGGGGGCTCGGGGAGCTGTTTTTT.

The genes are TRBV14 and TRBJ2-5; no reliable D call. Trimming stripped 4 bases from V and 6 bases from J, with 12 bases between. The CDR3 has 13 residues. Germline CDR1 reads SGHDN; CDR2 reads FVKESK. DNA for the CDR3: TGTGCCAGCAGCCTTTCTATTTCCAAGACCCAGTACTTC. This encodes CASSLSISKTQYF.

This clone has just one count. Here the CDR3 reads CASSPEGGLGYTF. CDR3 nucleotides: TGTGCCAGCAGTCCCGAGGGGGGGCTTGGCTACACCTTC. The genes are TRBV6-5 and TRBJ1-2; perhaps TRBD1 as D (6 bases). Germline assignment: CDR1 MNHEY and CDR2 SVGAGI. Trimming cost V 5 bases and J 7 bases, with 14 bases left between them. The CDR3 runs to 13 residues.

V gene TRBV18 combines with J gene TRBJ2-1, with D perhaps TRBD2 (5 bases). CDR1 and CDR2 (germline): KGHSH, LQKENI. This CDR3 comprises 15 residues. V lost 4 bases and J 2 bases, leaving 12 bases between the germline ends. The CDR3 DNA follows: TGTGCCAGCTCACAACCACGGGGTGCCTACAATGAGCAGTTCTTC. It yields the protein CASSQPRGAYNEQFF.

The chain recombines TRBV2 with TRBJ1-6; 8 positions agree with TRBD1. The CDR3 contains 14 residues. The V gene end was trimmed by 7 bases and the J gene end by 6 bases; junction bases not matched to a gene: 5. The germline V gene has CDR1 SNHLY and CDR2 FYNNEI. The CDR3 here is CASIKGQGNSPLHF. In nucleotides, the CDR3 is TGTGCCAGCATTAAAGGACAGGGTAATTCACCCCTCCACTTT.

This rearrangement joins TRBV7-8 to TRBJ1-1; possible D gene TRBD1, 6 bases. Trimming shortened V by 6 bases and J by 5 bases, and 19 bases separated the two germline ends. CDR3 length equals 15 residues. Germline CDR1 and CDR2: SGHVS and FQNEAQ. In nucleotides, the CDR3 is TGTGCCAGCAGTCGAGGCAGGGGTAGTGGGACTGAAGCTTTCTTT. It is translated as CASSRGRGSGTEAFF. Together with reference TRBV7-8 and TRBJ1-1, the CDR3 gives the full variable domain: GAGVSQSPRYKVAKRGQDVALRCDPISGHVSLFWYQQALGQGPEFLTYFQNEAQLDKSGLPSDRFFAERPEGSVSTLKIQRTQQEDSAVYLCASSRGRGSGTEAFFGQGTRLTVV.

The DNA of the CDR3 is TGCAGCGTTGGAAGGGGTTCGGGAGCATACGAGCAGTACTTC. Its translation: CSVGRGSGAYEQYF. The chain combines TRBV29-1 with TRBJ2-7, with D possibly TRBD2 on 6 matching bases. Trimming stripped 4 bases from V and 4 bases from J, with 17 bases between. The CDR3 loop spans 14 amino acids. CDR1 is SQVTM and CDR2 is ANQGSEA in the germline V gene.

This chain joins TRBV18 and TRBJ1-1, with TRBD1 as a possible D gene (6 bases). The CDR3 has 16 residues. V lost 5 bases, J lost 0 bases, and 16 bases lay in between. Germline CDR1 is KGHSH and CDR2 is LQKENI. CDR3 bases: TGTGCCAGCTCATCGTCGACGGGACAACTGAACACTGAAGCTTTCTTT. The encoded protein is CASSSSTGQLNTEAFF.

The chain has TRBV6-2 or TRBV6-3 and TRBJ2-3, with D uncertain. Deletions cut 7 bases from V and 2 bases from J, with 19 bases between. This CDR3 spans 16 amino acids. The germline CDR1 and CDR2 sequences are MNHEY and SVGEGT. CDR3 protein: CASTPFVRVNTDTQYF. The CDR3 DNA sequence: TGTGCCAGCACCCCCTTTGTGCGAGTGAACACAGATACGCAGTATTTT.

The rearrangement joins TRBV5-1 to TRBJ1-1, with D possibly matching TRBD1 (6 bases). Between the trimmed V and J ends, which lost 4 bases and 7 bases, there was a span of 11 bases. Germline CDR1 reads SGHRS; CDR2 reads YFSETQ. The CDR3 extends over 12 amino acids. Here the CDR3 DNA reads TGCGCCAGCAGCCGGAACAGGGATGAAGCTTTCTTT. It is translated as CASSRNRDEAFF.